The 5 T cell receptor beta chains below were found in one sample sequenced in a study of T cells after yellow fever vaccination. TCRdb processed the 5' RACE reads anew with MiXCR; each CDR3 protein has one entry. The sample includes 50,000 or so distinct CDR3 sequences, 7.4% of them seen just once. The input for sequencing was CD8+ T cells sorted from PBMCs, taken roughly 15 days after the first yellow fever vaccination. These TCRs come from a man between 18 and 29 years old who received the YFV17D yellow fever vaccine.

To note about this clonotype: Just one base apart from a much larger clone, this may be a read error. As DNA, the CDR3 is TGTGCCAGCAGCCGACCGTCTGGACTAGCCCTCACCGTGGAGCTGTTTTTT. It encodes CASSRPSGLALTVELFF. The chain carries TRBV7-9 and TRBJ2-2, with 8 bases fitting TRBD2. Germline assignment: CDR1 SEHNR and CDR2 FQNEAQ (reference sequence). The length of the CDR3 is 17 residues.

This clonotype was seen ten or more times. This chain joins TRBV7-9 and TRBJ1-2; D is possibly TRBD1 (5 bases). V lost 5 bases to trimming and J lost 4 bases, with 14 bases between them. Germline values: CDR1 SEHNR, CDR2 FQNEAQ (reference sequence). The CDR3 covers 14 residues. The DNA for the CDR3 is TGTGCCAGCAGCCCACCGGGGGTCGGCTATGGCTACACCTTC. It codes for CASSPPGVGYGYTF.

This clonotype has a count of ten or more. The CDR3 DNA is TGTGCCAGCAGCCGACAGAGGCGCGAGCAGTACGTC. Translation: CASSRQRREQYV. The chain uses TRBV27 and TRBJ2-7; a weak D match, TRBD1 (5 bases). V lost 6 bases, J lost 6 bases, and 12 bases lay in between. Germline V lookup: CDR1 MNHEY, CDR2 SMNVEV (reference sequence). CDR3 length equals 12 residues.

This clonotype has ten or more counts. The J gene is TRBJ2-7, the V gene TRBV4-3, with D perhaps TRBD1 (6 bases). The germline CDR1 and CDR2 sequences are LGHNA and YSLEER. The CDR3 totals 19 residues. V lost 1 base to trimming and J lost 0 bases, with 22 bases between them. The CDR3 region has the DNA TGCGCCAGCAGCCAAGGAGGGGCAGGGGCGGATGTATTCTCCTACGAGCAGTACTTC. It is translated as CASSQGGAGADVFSYEQYF.

V and J are TRBV6-5 and TRBJ2-1, with TRBD1 identical over 7 bases. The V segment lost 5 bases and the J segment 5 bases; nucleotides outside the gene matches: 12. Germline lookup yields CDR1 MNHEY and CDR2 SVGAGI. The CDR3 has 16 residues. The CDR3 loop reads CASSHGLGTDHNEQFF. The CDR3 DNA follows: TGTGCCAGCAGTCATGGTCTCGGGACAGACCACAATGAGCAGTTCTTC.